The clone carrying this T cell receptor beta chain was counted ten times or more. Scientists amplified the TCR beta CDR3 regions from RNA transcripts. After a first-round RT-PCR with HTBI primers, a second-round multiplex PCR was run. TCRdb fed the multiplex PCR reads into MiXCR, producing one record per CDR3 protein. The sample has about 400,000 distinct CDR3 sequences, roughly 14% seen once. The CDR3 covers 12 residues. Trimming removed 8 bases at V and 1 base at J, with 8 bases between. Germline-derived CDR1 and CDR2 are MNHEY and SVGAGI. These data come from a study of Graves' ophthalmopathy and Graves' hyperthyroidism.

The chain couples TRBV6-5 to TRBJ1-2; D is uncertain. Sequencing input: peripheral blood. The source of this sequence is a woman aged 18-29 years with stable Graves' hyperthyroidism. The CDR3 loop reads CASWSLNYGYTF. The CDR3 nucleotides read TGTGCCAGCTGGAGCCTTAACTATGGCTACACCTTC.